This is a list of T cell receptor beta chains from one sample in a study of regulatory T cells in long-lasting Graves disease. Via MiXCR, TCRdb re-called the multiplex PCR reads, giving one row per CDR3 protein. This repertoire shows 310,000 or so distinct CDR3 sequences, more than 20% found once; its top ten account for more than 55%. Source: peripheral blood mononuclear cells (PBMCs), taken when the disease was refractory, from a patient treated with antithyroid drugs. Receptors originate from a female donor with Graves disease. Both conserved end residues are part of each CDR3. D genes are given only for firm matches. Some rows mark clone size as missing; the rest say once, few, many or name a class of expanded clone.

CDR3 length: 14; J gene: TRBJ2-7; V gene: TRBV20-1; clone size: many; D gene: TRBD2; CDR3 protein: CSASWTSGVYEQYF; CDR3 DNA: TGCAGTGCTAGTTGGACTAGCGGGGTTTACGAGCAGTACTTC
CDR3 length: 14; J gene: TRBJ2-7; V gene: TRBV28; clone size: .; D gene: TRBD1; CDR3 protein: CASTFGTGGYEQYF; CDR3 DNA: TGTGCCAGCACTTTCGGGACAGGTGGCTACGAGCAGTACTTC
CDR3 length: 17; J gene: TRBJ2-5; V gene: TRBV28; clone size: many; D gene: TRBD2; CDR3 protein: CASRPLRLADKQETQYF; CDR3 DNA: TGTGCCAGCAGGCCACTCAGACTAGCAGATAAACAAGAGACCCAGTACTTC
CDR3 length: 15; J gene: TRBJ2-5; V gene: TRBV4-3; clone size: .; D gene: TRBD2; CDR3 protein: CASSQDRLAGETQYF; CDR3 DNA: TGCGCCAGCAGCCAAGATAGACTAGCGGGAGAGACCCAGTACTTC
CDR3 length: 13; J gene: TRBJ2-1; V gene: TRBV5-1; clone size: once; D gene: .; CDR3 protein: CASSLPPGYEQFF; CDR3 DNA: TGCGCCAGCAGCTTGCCCCCGGGCTATGAGCAGTTCTTC
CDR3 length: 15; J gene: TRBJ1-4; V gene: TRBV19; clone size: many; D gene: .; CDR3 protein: CASTGTTSTNEKLFF; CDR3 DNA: TGTGCCAGTACTGGGACAACGTCAACTAATGAAAAACTGTTTTTT
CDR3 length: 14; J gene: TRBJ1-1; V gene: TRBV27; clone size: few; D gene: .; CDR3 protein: CASSLVGLNTEAFF; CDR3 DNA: TGTGCCAGCAGTTTAGTCGGGCTGAACACTGAAGCTTTCTTT
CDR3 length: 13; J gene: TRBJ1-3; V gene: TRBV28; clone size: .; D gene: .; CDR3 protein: CASFRVPGNTIYF; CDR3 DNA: TGTGCCAGCTTCAGGGTGCCTGGAAACACCATATATTTT
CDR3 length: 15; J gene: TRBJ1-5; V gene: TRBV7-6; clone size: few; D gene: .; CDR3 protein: CASSLLQGSNQPQHF; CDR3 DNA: TGTGCCAGCAGCTTACTACAGGGAAGCAATCAGCCCCAGCATTTT
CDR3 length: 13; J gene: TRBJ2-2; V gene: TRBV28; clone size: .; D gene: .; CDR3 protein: CASGEGNTGELFF; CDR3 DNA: TGTGCCAGTGGGGAAGGGAACACCGGGGAGCTGTTTTTT
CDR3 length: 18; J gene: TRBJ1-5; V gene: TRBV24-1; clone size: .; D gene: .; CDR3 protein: CATSDQQVRNYSNQPQHF; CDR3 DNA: TGTGCCACCAGTGACCAACAGGTTAGGAACTATAGCAATCAGCCCCAGCATTTT
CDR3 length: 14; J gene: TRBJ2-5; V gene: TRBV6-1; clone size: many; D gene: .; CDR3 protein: CASSRQYNQETQYF; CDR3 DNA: TGTGCCAGCAGTAGACAGTACAATCAAGAGACCCAGTACTTC
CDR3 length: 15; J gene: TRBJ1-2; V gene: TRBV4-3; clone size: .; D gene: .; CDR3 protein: CASSQEGSKNSGYTF; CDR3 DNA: TGCGCCAGCAGCCAAGAGGGTTCCAAGAACTCTGGCTACACCTTC
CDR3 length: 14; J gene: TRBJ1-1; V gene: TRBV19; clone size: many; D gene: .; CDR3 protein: CATKTGGEGTEAFF; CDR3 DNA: TGTGCCACCAAAACGGGGGGGGAAGGGACTGAAGCTTTCTTT
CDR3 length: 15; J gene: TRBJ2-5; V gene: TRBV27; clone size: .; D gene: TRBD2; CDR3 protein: CASSFTGGPGETQYF; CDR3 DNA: TGTGCCAGCAGTTTCACGGGAGGGCCTGGGGAGACCCAGTACTTC
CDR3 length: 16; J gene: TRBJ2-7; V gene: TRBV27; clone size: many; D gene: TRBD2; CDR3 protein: CASRPIIAGAAGEQYF; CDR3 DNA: TGTGCCAGCAGGCCGATAATAGCGGGAGCTGCCGGCGAGCAGTACTTC
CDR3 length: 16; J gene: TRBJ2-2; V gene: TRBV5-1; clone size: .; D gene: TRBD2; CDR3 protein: CASSFLAGVLTGELFF; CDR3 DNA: TGCGCCAGCAGCTTTCTAGCGGGAGTCCTCACCGGGGAGCTGTTTTTT
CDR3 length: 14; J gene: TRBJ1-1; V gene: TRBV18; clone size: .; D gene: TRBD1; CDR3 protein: CASSPTGEDTEAFF; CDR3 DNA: TGTGCCAGCTCACCGACAGGGGAAGACACTGAAGCTTTCTTT
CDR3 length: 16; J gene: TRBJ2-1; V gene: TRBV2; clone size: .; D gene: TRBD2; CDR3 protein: CASREYSAGVRNEQFF; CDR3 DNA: TGTGCCAGCAGGGAGTATTCAGCGGGAGTCCGCAATGAGCAGTTCTTC
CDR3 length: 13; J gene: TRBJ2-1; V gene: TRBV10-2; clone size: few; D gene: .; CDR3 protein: CASTTGDYNEQFF; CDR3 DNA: TGCGCCAGCACAACAGGTGACTACAATGAGCAGTTCTTC
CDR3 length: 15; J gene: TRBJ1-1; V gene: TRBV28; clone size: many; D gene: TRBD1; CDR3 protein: CASSRPGTGHTEAFF; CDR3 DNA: TGTGCCAGCAGCCGCCCCGGGACAGGCCACACTGAAGCTTTCTTT
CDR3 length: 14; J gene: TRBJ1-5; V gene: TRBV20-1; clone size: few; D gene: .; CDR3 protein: CSARDRAGNQPQHF; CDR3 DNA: TGCAGTGCTAGAGATCGGGCAGGGAATCAGCCCCAGCATTTT
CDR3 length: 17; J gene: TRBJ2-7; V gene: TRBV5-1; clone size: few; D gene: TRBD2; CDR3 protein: CASSLATTSGSGYEQYF; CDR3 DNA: TGCGCCAGCAGCTTGGCAACGACTAGCGGGAGTGGCTACGAGCAGTACTTC
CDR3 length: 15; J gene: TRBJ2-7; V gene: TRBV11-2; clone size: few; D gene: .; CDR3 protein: CASSSFWGVSYEQYF; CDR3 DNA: TGTGCCAGCAGCTCATTCTGGGGGGTGTCCTACGAGCAGTACTTC
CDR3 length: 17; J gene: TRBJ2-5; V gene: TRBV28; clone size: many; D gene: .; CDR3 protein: CASSLRPQIFPQETQYF; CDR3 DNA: TGTGCCAGCAGTTTAAGGCCGCAGATTTTTCCCCAAGAGACCCAGTACTTC
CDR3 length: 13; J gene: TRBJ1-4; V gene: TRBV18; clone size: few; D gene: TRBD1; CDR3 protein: CASSFGQAEKLFF; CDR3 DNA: TGTGCCAGCTCATTTGGACAGGCGGAAAAACTGTTTTTT